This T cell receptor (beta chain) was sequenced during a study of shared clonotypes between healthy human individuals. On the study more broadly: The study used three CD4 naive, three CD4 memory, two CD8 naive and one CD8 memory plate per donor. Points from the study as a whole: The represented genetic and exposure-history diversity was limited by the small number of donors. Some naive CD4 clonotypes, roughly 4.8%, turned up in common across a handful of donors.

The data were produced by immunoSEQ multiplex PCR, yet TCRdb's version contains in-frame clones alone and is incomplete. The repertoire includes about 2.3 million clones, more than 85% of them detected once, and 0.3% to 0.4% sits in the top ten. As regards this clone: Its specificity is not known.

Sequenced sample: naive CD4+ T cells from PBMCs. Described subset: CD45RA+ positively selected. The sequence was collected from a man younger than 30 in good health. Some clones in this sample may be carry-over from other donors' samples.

CDR3 DNA sequence: TGTGCCAGCAGCGTTAGCGGGAGGGTTCCCTACGAGCAGTACTTC. Its translation is CASSVSGRVPYEQYF. The chain employs TRBV9 and TRBJ2-7; 11 bases are shared with TRBD2. Germline V gene lookup returns CDR1 SGDLS and CDR2 YYNGEE. The CDR3 runs to 15 residues. The trim removed 2 bases at V and 2 bases at J, leaving 3 bases unmatched. Filled out from reference TRBV9 and TRBJ2-7, the complete variable domain reads DSGVTQTPKHLITATGQRVTLRCSPRSGDLSVYWYQQSLDQGLQFLIQYYNGEERAKGNILERFSAQQFPDLHSELNLSSLELGDSALYFCASSVSGRVPYEQYFGPGTRLTVT.